These T cell receptor beta chains were read from a single sample in a study of T cell responses to AZD1222 COVID-19 vaccine. Method: immunoSEQ multiplex PCR; TCRdb's copy keeps in-frame clones and lacks some. The table has some 150,000 clones, about 91% seen once; the top ten hold around 4.6%. The sample in question was peripheral blood, obtained on day 0 of MenACWY control vaccination. The receptors stem from an adult in good health. Each CDR3 is given with its conserved first and last residue. Each record gives: clone size, V gene, J gene, D gene, CDR3 DNA, CDR3 protein. D genes are given only for firm matches. Expanded clones get a size class; other rows say once, few or many, or leave the size out.

clone_size: NA; v_call: TRBV7-9; j_call: TRBJ1-1; d_call: NA; cdr3_nt: TGTGCCAGCAGCTTAATCCCCTCCGAAGCTTTCTTT; cdr3_aa: CASSLIPSEAFF
clone_size: NA; v_call: TRBV6-2/TRBV6-3; j_call: TRBJ1-1; d_call: NA; cdr3_nt: TGTGCCAGCAGTTACTCACCACAGTACACTGAAGCTTTCTTT; cdr3_aa: CASSYSPQYTEAFF
clone_size: NA; v_call: TRBV19; j_call: TRBJ1-2; d_call: NA; cdr3_nt: TGTGCCAGTAGTACGGGGTTCAGCTACACCTTC; cdr3_aa: CASSTGFSYTF
clone_size: NA; v_call: TRBV10-3; j_call: TRBJ2-3; d_call: TRBD2; cdr3_nt: TGTGCCATCTTGAGGGGGACTAGCGGGACTAGCACAGATACGCAGTATTTT; cdr3_aa: CAILRGTSGTSTDTQYF
clone_size: NA; v_call: TRBV21-1; j_call: TRBJ1-2; d_call: NA; cdr3_nt: TGTGCCAGCAGCAAAAAGGAGGGACAGGGAATCCTTCGGTATGGCTACACCTTC; cdr3_aa: CASSKKEGQGILRYGYTF
clone_size: NA; v_call: TRBV18; j_call: TRBJ1-1; d_call: TRBD1; cdr3_nt: TGTGCCAGCTCAACCGACAGGGTACTGAACACTGAAGCTTTCTTT; cdr3_aa: CASSTDRVLNTEAFF
clone_size: once; v_call: TRBV19; j_call: TRBJ1-1; d_call: TRBD1; cdr3_nt: TGTGCCAGTAACCTGGGGGGACAGACTGAAGCTTTCTTT; cdr3_aa: CASNLGGQTEAFF
clone_size: once; v_call: TRBV7-9; j_call: TRBJ1-3; d_call: NA; cdr3_nt: TGTGCCTCAGCATCGGGGGCGCATGGAAACACCATATATTTT; cdr3_aa: CASASGAHGNTIYF
clone_size: NA; v_call: TRBV28; j_call: TRBJ2-5; d_call: NA; cdr3_nt: TGTGCTACTGCGGGCTTGGAGACCCAGTACTTC; cdr3_aa: CATAGLETQYF
clone_size: NA; v_call: TRBV4-3; j_call: TRBJ2-7; d_call: NA; cdr3_nt: TGCGCCAGCAGCCAAGATGAGCAGTACTTC; cdr3_aa: CASSQDEQYF
clone_size: NA; v_call: TRBV3-1/TRBV3-2; j_call: TRBJ2-7; d_call: TRBD2; cdr3_nt: TGTGCCAGCAGCCACGGGACTAGCGTCGCCTACGAGCAGTACTTC; cdr3_aa: CASSHGTSVAYEQYF
clone_size: NA; v_call: TRBV7-2; j_call: TRBJ2-2; d_call: NA; cdr3_nt: TGTGCCAGCAGCTTAACTGGGGTTCGTGCCGGGGAGCTGTTTTTT; cdr3_aa: CASSLTGVRAGELFF
clone_size: NA; v_call: TRBV30; j_call: TRBJ2-7; d_call: NA; cdr3_nt: TGTGCCTGGAGTGTAGGTCCCGCTTCGGAGCAGTACTTC; cdr3_aa: CAWSVGPASEQYF
clone_size: NA; v_call: TRBV10-2; j_call: TRBJ1-1; d_call: NA; cdr3_nt: TGCGCCAGCAGTTCTGGACAGCTGAACACTGAAGCTTTCTTT; cdr3_aa: CASSSGQLNTEAFF
clone_size: once; v_call: TRBV7-2; j_call: TRBJ2-2; d_call: NA; cdr3_nt: TGTGCCAGCAGCCCACCGGGGCTAGCGTCTACCGGGGAGCTGTTTTTT; cdr3_aa: CASSPPGLASTGELFF